This T cell receptor (beta chain) was identified in a study of blood T cell repertoires in COVID-19. Study as a whole: The cDNA or gDNA used as material had been derived from T cells, B-cell-depleted T cells, or PBMCs.

CDR3 length equals 14 residues. V lost 3 bases and J lost 0; bases outside the gene matches: 1. Per germline, CDR1 LNHDA and CDR2 SQIVND (reference sequence). TCRdb's table, derived via immunoSEQ multiplex PCR, lists solely in-frame clones and lacks some. The sample lists roughly 14,000 clones; 75% to 90% were seen once. The receptor comes from a man in his fifties with active COVID-19. The chain is built from TRBV19 and TRBJ2-7; TRBD1 matches at 8 bases. Material for sequencing was peripheral blood. The CDR3 region is CASSIGQGSYEQYF. The DNA for the CDR3 is TGTGCCAGTAGTATCGGACAGGGCTCCTACGAGCAGTACTTC. The full variable domain, in which reference TRBV19 and TRBJ2-7 provide the parts outside the CDR3, is DGGITQSPKYLFRKEGQNVTLSCEQNLNHDAMYWYRQDPGQGLRLIYYSQIVNDFQKGDIAEGYSVSREKKESFPLTVTSAQKNPTAFYLCASSIGQGSYEQYFGPGTRLTVT.